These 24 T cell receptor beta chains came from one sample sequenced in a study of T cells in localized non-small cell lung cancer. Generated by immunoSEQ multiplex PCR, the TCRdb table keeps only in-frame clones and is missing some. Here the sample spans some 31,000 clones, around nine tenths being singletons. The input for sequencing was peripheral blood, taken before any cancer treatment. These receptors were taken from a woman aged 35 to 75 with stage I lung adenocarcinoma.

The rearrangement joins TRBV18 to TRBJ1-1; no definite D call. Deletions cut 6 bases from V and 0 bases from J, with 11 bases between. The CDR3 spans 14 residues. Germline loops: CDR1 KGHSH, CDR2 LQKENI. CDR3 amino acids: CASSPEALNTEAFF. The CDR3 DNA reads TGTGCCAGCTCCCCCGAAGCTCTGAACACTGAAGCTTTCTTT.

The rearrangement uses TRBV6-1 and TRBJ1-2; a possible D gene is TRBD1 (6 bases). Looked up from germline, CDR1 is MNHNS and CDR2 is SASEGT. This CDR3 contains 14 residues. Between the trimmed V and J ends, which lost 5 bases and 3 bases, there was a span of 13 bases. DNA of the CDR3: TGTGCCAGCAGTCCCGGGACAACCTACTATGGCTACACCTTC. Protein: CASSPGTTYYGYTF.

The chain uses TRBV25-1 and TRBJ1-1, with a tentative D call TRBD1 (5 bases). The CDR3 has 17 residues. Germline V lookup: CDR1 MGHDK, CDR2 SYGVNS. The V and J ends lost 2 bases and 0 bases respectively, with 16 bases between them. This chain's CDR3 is CASSEVGQGRMNTEAFF. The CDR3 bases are TGTGCCAGCAGTGAAGTCGGGCAGGGCCGGATGAACACTGAAGCTTTCTTT. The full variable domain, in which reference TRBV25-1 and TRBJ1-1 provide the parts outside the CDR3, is EADIYQTPRYLVIGTGKKITLECSQTMGHDKMYWYQQDPGMELHLIHYSYGVNSTEKGDLSSESTVSRIRTEHFPLTLESARPSHTSQYLCASSEVGQGRMNTEAFFGQGTRLTVV.

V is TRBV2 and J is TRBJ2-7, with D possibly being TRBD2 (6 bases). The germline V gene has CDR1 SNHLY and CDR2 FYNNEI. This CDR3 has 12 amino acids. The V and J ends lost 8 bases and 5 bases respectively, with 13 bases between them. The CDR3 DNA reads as TGTGCCAGCTCTTCGGGACTTCACGAGCAGTACTTC. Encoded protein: CASSSGLHEQYF. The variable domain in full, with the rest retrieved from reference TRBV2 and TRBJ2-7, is EPEVTQTPSHQVTQMGQEVILRCVPISNHLYFYWYRQILGQKVEFLVSFYNNEISEKSEIFDDQFSVERPDGSNFTLKIRSTKLEDSAMYFCASSSGLHEQYFGPGTRLTVT.

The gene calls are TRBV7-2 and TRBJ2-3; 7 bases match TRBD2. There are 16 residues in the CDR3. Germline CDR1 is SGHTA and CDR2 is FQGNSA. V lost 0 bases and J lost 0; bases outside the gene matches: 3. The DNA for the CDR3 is TGTGCCAGCAGCTTAGCCGGGACTACTAGCACAGATACGCAGTATTTT. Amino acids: CASSLAGTTSTDTQYF.

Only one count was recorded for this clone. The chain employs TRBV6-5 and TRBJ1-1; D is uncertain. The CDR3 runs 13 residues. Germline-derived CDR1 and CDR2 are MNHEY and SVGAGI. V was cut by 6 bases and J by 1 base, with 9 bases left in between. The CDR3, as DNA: TGTGCCAGCAGCGAACAGAAGAACACTGAAGCTTTCTTT. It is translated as CASSEQKNTEAFF.

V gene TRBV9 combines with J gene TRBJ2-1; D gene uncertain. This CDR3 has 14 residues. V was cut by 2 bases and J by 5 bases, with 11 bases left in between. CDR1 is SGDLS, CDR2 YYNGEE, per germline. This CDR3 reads CASSVGSGHNEQFF. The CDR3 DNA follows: TGTGCCAGCAGCGTGGGTTCAGGACACAATGAGCAGTTCTTC.

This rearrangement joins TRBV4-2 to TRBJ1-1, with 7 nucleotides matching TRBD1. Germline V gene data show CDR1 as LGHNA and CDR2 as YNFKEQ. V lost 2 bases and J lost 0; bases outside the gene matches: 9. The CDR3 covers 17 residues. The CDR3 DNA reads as TGTGCCAGCAGCCAAACCCTCCCACAGGGGATGAACACTGAAGCTTTCTTT. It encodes CASSQTLPQGMNTEAFF.

CDR3: CASSQPTANYGYTF. DNA of the CDR3: TGTGCCAGCAGCCAGCCGACAGCGAACTATGGCTACACCTTC. The rearrangement uses TRBV6-5 and TRBJ1-2; a possible D gene is TRBD1 (5 bases). Germline assignment: CDR1 MNHEY and CDR2 SVGAGI. Trimming shortened V by 6 bases and J by 2 bases, and 13 bases separated the two germline ends. The CDR3 has 14 residues.

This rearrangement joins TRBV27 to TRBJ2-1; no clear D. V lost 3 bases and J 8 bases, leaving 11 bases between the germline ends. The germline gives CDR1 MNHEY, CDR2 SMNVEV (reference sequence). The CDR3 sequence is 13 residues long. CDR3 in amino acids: CASSFLEYDEQFF. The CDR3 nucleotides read TGTGCCAGCAGTTTTTTGGAATATGATGAGCAGTTCTTC.

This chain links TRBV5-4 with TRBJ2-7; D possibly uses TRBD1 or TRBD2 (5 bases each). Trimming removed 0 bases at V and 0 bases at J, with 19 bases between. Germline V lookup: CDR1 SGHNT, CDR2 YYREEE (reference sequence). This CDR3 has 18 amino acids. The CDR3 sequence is CASSLEMNRDLVSYEQYF. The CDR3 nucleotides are TGTGCCAGCAGCTTGGAGATGAACCGGGACCTAGTCTCCTACGAGCAGTACTTC.

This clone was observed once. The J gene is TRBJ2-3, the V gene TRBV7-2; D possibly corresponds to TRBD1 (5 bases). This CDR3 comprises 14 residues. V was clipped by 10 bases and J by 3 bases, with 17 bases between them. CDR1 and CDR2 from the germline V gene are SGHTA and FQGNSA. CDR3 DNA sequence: TGTGCCACCTCCCGAGGACATACAACAGATACGCAGTATTTT. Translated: CATSRGHTTDTQYF.

The CDR3 nucleotides read TGTGCCAGCAGCTTAAGTGGACAGGTCCCCTCACGCGATTCACCCCTCCACTTT. Amino acid sequence: CASSLSGQVPSRDSPLHF. This sequence joins TRBV7-8 and TRBJ1-6; 7 nucleotides line up with TRBD1. CDR3 length: 18 amino acids. Germline CDR1 SGHVS, CDR2 FQNEAQ. The trim removed 2 bases at V and 8 bases at J, leaving 15 bases unmatched.

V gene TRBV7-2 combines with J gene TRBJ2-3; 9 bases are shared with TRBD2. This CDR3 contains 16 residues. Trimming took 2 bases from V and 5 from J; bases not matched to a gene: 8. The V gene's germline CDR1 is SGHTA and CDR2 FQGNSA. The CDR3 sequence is CASSLRPLAGKDTQYF. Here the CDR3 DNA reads TGTGCCAGCAGCTTAAGGCCCCTAGCGGGGAAAGATACGCAGTATTTT. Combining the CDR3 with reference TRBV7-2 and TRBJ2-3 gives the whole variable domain GAGVSQSPSNKVTEKGKDVELRCDPISGHTALYWYRQSLGQGLEFLIYFQGNSAPDKSGLPSDRFSAERTGGSVSTLTIQRTQQEDSAVYLCASSLRPLAGKDTQYFGPGTRLTVL.

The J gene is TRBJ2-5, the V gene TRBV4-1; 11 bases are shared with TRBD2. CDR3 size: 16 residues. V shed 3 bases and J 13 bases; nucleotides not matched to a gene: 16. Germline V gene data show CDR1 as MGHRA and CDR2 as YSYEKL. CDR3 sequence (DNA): TGCGCCAGCAGCCACCACGGGGAGACTAGCGGGGCATCTCGGTACTTC. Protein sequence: CASSHHGETSGASRYF.

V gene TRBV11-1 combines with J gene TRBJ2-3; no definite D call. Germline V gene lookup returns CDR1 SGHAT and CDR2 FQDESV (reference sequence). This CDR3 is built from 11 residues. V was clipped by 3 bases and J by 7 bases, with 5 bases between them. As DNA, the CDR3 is TGTGCCAGCAGCTTTGGCCATACGCAGTATTTT. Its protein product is CASSFGHTQYF.

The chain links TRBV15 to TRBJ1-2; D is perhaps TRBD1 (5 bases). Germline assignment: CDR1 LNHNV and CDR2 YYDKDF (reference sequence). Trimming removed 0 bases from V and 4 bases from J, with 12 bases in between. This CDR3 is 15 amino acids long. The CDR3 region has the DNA TGTGCCACCAGCAGAGATTCGGAGACAGCCTATGGCTACACCTTC. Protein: CATSRDSETAYGYTF.

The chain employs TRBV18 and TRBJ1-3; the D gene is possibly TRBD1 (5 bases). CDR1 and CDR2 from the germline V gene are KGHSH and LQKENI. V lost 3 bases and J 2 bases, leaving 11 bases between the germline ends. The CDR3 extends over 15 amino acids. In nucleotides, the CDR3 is TGTGCCAGCTCACCGGACAAGTATCCTGGAAACACCATATATTTT. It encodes CASSPDKYPGNTIYF.

The CDR3 region is CSVERQGTDTQYF. CDR3 in DNA: TGCAGCGTTGAGAGACAGGGCACAGATACGCAGTATTTT. This chain links TRBV29-1 with TRBJ2-3; TRBD1 is a possible D gene (6 bases). The V gene's germline CDR1 is SQVTM and CDR2 ANQGSEA. Between the trimmed V and J ends, which lost 3 bases and 1 base, there was a span of 8 bases. The CDR3 covers 13 residues.

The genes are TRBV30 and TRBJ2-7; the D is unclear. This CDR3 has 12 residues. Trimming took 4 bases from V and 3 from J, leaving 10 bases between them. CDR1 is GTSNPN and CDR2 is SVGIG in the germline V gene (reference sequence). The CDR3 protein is CAWTSGHYEQYF. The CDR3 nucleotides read TGTGCCTGGACGTCCGGTCACTACGAGCAGTACTTC. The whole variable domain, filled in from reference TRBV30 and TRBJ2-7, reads SQTIHQWPATLVQPVGSPLSLECTVEGTSNPNLYWYRQAAGRGLQLLFYSVGIGQISSEVPQNLSASRPQDRQFILSSKKLLLSDSGFYLCAWTSGHYEQYFGPGTRLTVT.

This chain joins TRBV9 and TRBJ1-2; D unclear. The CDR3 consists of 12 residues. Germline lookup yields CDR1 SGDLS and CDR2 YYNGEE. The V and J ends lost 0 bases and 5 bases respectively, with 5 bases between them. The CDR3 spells CASSVAQYGYTF. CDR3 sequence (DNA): TGTGCCAGCAGCGTAGCACAGTATGGCTACACCTTC. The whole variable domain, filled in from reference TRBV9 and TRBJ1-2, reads DSGVTQTPKHLITATGQRVTLRCSPRSGDLSVYWYQQSLDQGLQFLIQYYNGEERAKGNILERFSAQQFPDLHSELNLSSLELGDSALYFCASSVAQYGYTFGSGTRLTVV.

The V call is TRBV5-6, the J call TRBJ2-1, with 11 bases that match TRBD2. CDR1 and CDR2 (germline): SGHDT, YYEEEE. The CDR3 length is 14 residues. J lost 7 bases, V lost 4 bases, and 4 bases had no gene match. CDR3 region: CASSNSGGANEQFF. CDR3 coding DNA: TGTGCCAGCAGCAATAGCGGGGGGGCTAATGAGCAGTTCTTC.

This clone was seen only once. The CDR3 region has the DNA TGCGCCAGCAGCTTGAGCGGGGGCCGGGTAGTTGAGCAGTTCTTC. It translates to CASSLSGGRVVEQFF. The genes are TRBV5-1 and TRBJ2-1, with 8 positions matching TRBD2. Germline CDR1 reads SGHRS; CDR2 reads YFSETQ. The CDR3 contains 15 residues. J was trimmed by 9 bases and V by 1 base; bases with no gene match: 9.

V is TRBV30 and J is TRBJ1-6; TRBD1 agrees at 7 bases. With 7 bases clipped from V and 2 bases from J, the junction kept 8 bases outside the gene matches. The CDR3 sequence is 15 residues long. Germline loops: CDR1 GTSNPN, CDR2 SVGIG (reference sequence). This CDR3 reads CASTPGQTYNSPLHF. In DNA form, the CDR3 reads TGTGCCTCGACTCCGGGACAGACCTATAATTCACCCCTCCACTTT. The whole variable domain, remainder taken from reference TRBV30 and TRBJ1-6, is SQTIHQWPATLVQPVGSPLSLECTVEGTSNPNLYWYRQAAGRGLQLLFYSVGIGQISSEVPQNLSASRPQDRQFILSSKKLLLSDSGFYLCASTPGQTYNSPLHFGNGTRLTVT.